A single sample is the source of the 12 T cell receptor beta chains below, sequenced in a study of CD4 T cells in relation to SARS-CoV-2 and coronaviruses. Libraries were prepared by immunoSEQ multiplex PCR; TCRdb keeps only in-frame clonotypes and omits some of them. Of approximately 70,000 clones listed, approximately 93% are singletons. Unexposed donor CD4+ T cells date from about 2011-2018, before the COVID-19 pandemic. Sequencing used naive CD4+ T cells from PBMCs. Subset specified: naive CD4+ T cells isolated by negative enrichment. The origin of the receptors is a human donor in good health.

This chain connects TRBV7-2 to TRBJ2-5; 9 positions match TRBD1. Germline CDR1 SGHTA, CDR2 FQGNSA. V lost 7 bases and J lost 4; bases outside the gene matches: 7. The CDR3 has 14 amino acids. CDR3: CASNRPGQGETQYF. The CDR3 DNA is TGTGCCAGCAACCGACCGGGACAGGGAGAGACCCAGTACTTC.

The chain couples TRBV19 to TRBJ2-7; tentatively, D is TRBD2 (5 bases). The CDR3 sequence is 15 residues long. V was cut by 1 base and J by 3 bases, with 13 bases left in between. The germline gives CDR1 LNHDA, CDR2 SQIVND (reference sequence). The CDR3 protein is CASSIGGLWGYEQYF. In DNA form, the CDR3 reads TGTGCCAGTAGTATAGGAGGGCTTTGGGGCTACGAGCAGTACTTC.

V is TRBV11-2 and J is TRBJ2-3; 7 positions agree with TRBD2. The CDR3 is made up of 16 amino acids. Unmatched junction bases numbered 6, after V lost 1 base and J lost 2 bases. Per the germline V gene, CDR1 is SGHAT and CDR2 is FQNNGV. This CDR3 reads CASSLAASGYTDTQYF. CDR3 nucleotide sequence: TGTGCCAGCAGCTTAGCGGCTAGCGGTTACACAGATACGCAGTATTTT.

The chain carries TRBV6-5 and TRBJ2-3; TRBD1 or TRBD2 may be the D gene (5 bases each). This CDR3 region has 14 residues. V lost 2 bases and J 5 bases, leaving 11 bases between the germline ends. In germline, CDR1 is MNHEY, CDR2 SVGAGI. CDR3 DNA: TGTGCCAGCAGTTACCAGGGAGAGCAAGATACGCAGTATTTT. As protein: CASSYQGEQDTQYF.

The gene calls are TRBV7-2 and TRBJ2-3, with 7 bases lining up with TRBD1. V was pared by 4 bases and J by 5 bases, with 12 bases of the junction left unmatched. Germline assignment: CDR1 SGHTA and CDR2 FQGNSA. The CDR3 is 16 amino acids. The CDR3 bases are TGTGCCAGCAGCTCTTTCGCTAGACAGGGTGGAGATACGCAGTATTTT. Translating gives CASSSFARQGGDTQYF. The variable domain in full, completed from reference TRBV7-2 and TRBJ2-3, reads GAGVSQSPSNKVTEKGKDVELRCDPISGHTALYWYRQSLGQGLEFLIYFQGNSAPDKSGLPSDRFSAERTGGSVSTLTIQRTQQEDSAVYLCASSSFARQGGDTQYFGPGTRLTVL.

This clone was picked up one time. The chain employs TRBV30 and TRBJ2-7; TRBD1 matches at 8 bases. Germline V lookup: CDR1 GTSNPN, CDR2 SVGIG (reference sequence). This CDR3 comprises 13 residues. With V trimmed by 1 base and J by 5 bases, 4 bases remained unmatched. This CDR3 reads CAWSADRGHEQYF. The CDR3 DNA is TGTGCCTGGAGTGCCGACAGGGGACACGAGCAGTACTTC.

The V and J genes are TRBV30 and TRBJ1-2; TRBD1 aligns across 8 bases. Per the germline V gene, CDR1 is GTSNPN and CDR2 is SVGIG (reference sequence). The CDR3 is 15 residues long. The ends lost 0 bases at V and 4 bases at J; junction bases unmatched: 7. Here the CDR3 reads CAWSVQTGGTYGYTF. The CDR3 DNA is TGTGCCTGGAGTGTACAAACAGGGGGGACCTATGGCTACACCTTC.

This clone was seen only a few times. This chain connects TRBV6-5 to TRBJ2-5; 8 bases are a match to TRBD1. The CDR3 loop spans 13 amino acids. Trimming at V came to 6 bases and at J to 5 bases, leaving 5 bases not matched to a gene. CDR1 is MNHEY, CDR2 SVGAGI, per germline. In DNA form, the CDR3 reads TGTGCCAGCAGCAGGGGGCGCTTCGAGACCCAGTACTTC. Translation gives CASSRGRFETQYF.

The chain has TRBV5-1 and TRBJ1-6; no clear D gene. The CDR3 is 16 residues long. CDR1 SGHRS and CDR2 YFSETQ come from the germline V gene. With 4 bases removed from V and 0 bases from J, the gap between germline ends came to 11 bases. CDR3 residues: CASSPLEGSYNSPLHF. The CDR3 DNA reads TGCGCCAGCAGCCCGCTGGAGGGCTCCTATAATTCACCCCTCCACTTT.

This chain joins TRBV14 and TRBJ2-2; TRBD2 might be the D (5 bases). CDR1 and CDR2 from the germline V gene are SGHDN and FVKESK. V dropped 5 bases and J dropped 4 bases, with 11 bases sitting between them. The CDR3 sequence is 14 residues long. The DNA for the CDR3 is TGTGCCAGCAGCTTGGACTGGTCCACCGGGGAGCTGTTTTTT. Its protein product is CASSLDWSTGELFF.

The chain recombines TRBV27 with TRBJ2-7; D remains ambiguous. The CDR3 extends over 14 amino acids. Germline V lookup: CDR1 MNHEY, CDR2 SMNVEV (reference sequence). The germline V and J ends were trimmed by 1 base and 2 bases, with 9 bases remaining between them. In DNA form, the CDR3 reads TGTGCCAGCAGTTTATGGGGTAGAGCCTACGAGCAGTACTTC. It specifies CASSLWGRAYEQYF.

This chain joins TRBV7-8 and TRBJ1-1, with D possibly being TRBD1 (6 bases). V lost 1 base to trimming and J lost 5 bases, with 17 bases between them. The CDR3 is 16 amino acids. From germline, CDR1 is SGHVS and CDR2 FQNEAQ. The CDR3, as DNA: TGTGCCAGCAGCTTAGGGTCCCGGACAGTTTATACTGAAGCTTTCTTT. It is translated as CASSLGSRTVYTEAFF.